The 20 T cell receptor beta chains below all came from one sample that was sequenced in a study of low-dose radiotherapy and immunotherapy resistance in tumors. First-strand cDNA used TRAV- and TRBV-specific primers, covering alpha and beta chains. TCR amplification involved 20 to 25 PCR cycles with a constant-region primer and V-primer adapter. TCRdb analysed the reads with MiXCR anew, one entry per CDR3 protein. The repertoire has some 88,000 distinct CDR3 sequences, more than 7.5% of them found once; the top ten carry approximately 0.98%. Noted time point: before trial treatment. The sequences come from PBMCs, collected before treatment. Receptors were obtained from a male donor with prostate cancer.

This clonotype appeared many times. The chain couples TRBV6-6 to TRBJ2-1; D is possibly TRBD1 (5 bases). The germline V gene encodes CDR1 MNHNY and CDR2 SVGAGI (reference sequence). With 6 bases removed from V and 10 bases from J, the gap between germline ends came to 16 bases. The CDR3 runs 13 residues. CDR3 loop: CASSYITGTEQFF. CDR3 sequence (DNA): TGTGCCAGCAGCTATATCACAGGAACGGAGCAGTTCTTC.

This clonotype was picked up many times. V is TRBV20-1 and J is TRBJ2-2; perhaps TRBD1 as D (5 bases). This CDR3 region has 12 residues. The germline CDR1 and CDR2 sequences are DFQATT and SNEGSKA (reference sequence). The V gene lost 5 bases and the J gene lost 7 bases, with 11 bases spanning the gap. The CDR3 region is CSAARVGGELFF. CDR3 DNA sequence: TGCAGTGCTGCCAGGGTGGGCGGGGAGCTGTTTTTT.

This clonotype was recorded many times. The rearrangement uses TRBV12-3 or TRBV12-4 and TRBJ1-3; no firm D call. Trimming cost V 3 bases and J 0 bases, with 9 bases left between them. The CDR3 runs to 15 residues. CDR3 protein: CASSFSSLSGNTIYF. CDR3 nucleotide sequence: TGTGCCAGCAGTTTTTCATCCCTCTCTGGAAACACCATATATTTT.

V is TRBV12-3 or TRBV12-4 and J is TRBJ1-1, with D perhaps matching TRBD1 (5 bases). The CDR3 loop spans 13 amino acids. V was cut by 8 bases and J by 2 bases, with 12 bases left in between. Here the CDR3 DNA reads TGTGCCAGCGAGAAAGGGGTAAACACTGAAGCTTTCTTT. Residues: CASEKGVNTEAFF.

This clonotype was counted ten times or more. This chain uses TRBV7-2 with TRBJ2-7; unclear D gene. Between the trimmed V and J ends, which lost 1 base and 4 bases, there was a span of 8 bases. This CDR3 has 13 residues. Germline CDR1 reads SGHTA; CDR2 reads FQGNSA. CDR3 in DNA: TGTGCCAGCAGCTTAGGTACGGAGTACGAGCAGTACTTC. As protein: CASSLGTEYEQYF.

This clonotype was detected ten times or more. The chain links TRBV30 to TRBJ2-1, with no clear D. Germline V gene lookup returns CDR1 GTSNPN and CDR2 SVGIG (reference sequence). The CDR3 sequence is 11 residues long. The ends were cut back, 2 bases at V and 10 bases at J, with 9 bases in the middle. This chain's CDR3 is CAWSMYAEQFF. The CDR3 DNA follows: TGTGCCTGGAGTATGTACGCCGAGCAGTTCTTC.

This clonotype appeared many times. The genes are TRBV9 and TRBJ2-7; 7 positions match TRBD2. This CDR3 has 15 amino acids. J gave up 0 bases and V 5 bases, and 8 bases lay outside the gene matches. In germline, CDR1 is SGDLS, CDR2 YYNGEE. The DNA for the CDR3 is TGTGCCAGCAGTCGAAGCGGGATCCTCTCCTACGAGCAGTACTTC. Residues: CASSRSGILSYEQYF.

This clonotype was seen ten or more times. V gene TRBV4-1 combines with J gene TRBJ2-1, with 8 bases lining up with TRBD2. V gave up 5 bases and J gave up 7 bases; unmatched junction bases: 13. Looked up from germline, CDR1 is MGHRA and CDR2 is YSYEKL. There are 16 residues in the CDR3. CDR3 sequence (DNA): TGCGCCAGCAGCACCCGGGGCCCTAGCGGGTGGAATGAGCAGTTCTTC. This translates into CASSTRGPSGWNEQFF.

Turning to this clonotype: This may come from a read error, since a much larger clone is one base off. The CDR3 is CSVAEGFEAFF. The CDR3 nucleotides are TGCAGCGTTGCTGAGGGTTTTGAAGCTTTCTTT. The genes are TRBV29-1 and TRBJ1-1; D is unclear. Trimming removed 4 bases from V and 7 bases from J, with 10 bases in between. This CDR3 is 11 amino acids long. CDR1 is SQVTM, CDR2 ANQGSEA, per germline.

This clonotype was observed many times. This rearrangement joins TRBV20-1 to TRBJ2-7, with 7 bases matching TRBD2. CDR1 and CDR2 (germline): DFQATT, SNEGSKA (reference sequence). With 5 bases clipped from V and 3 bases from J, the junction kept 7 bases outside the gene matches. The CDR3 has 13 residues. DNA of the CDR3: TGCAGTGCTGGCCAGCGGGGCATCTACGAGCAGTACTTC. Translation gives CSAGQRGIYEQYF.

The table lists this clonotype with many counts. The chain employs TRBV5-6 and TRBJ1-3, with no clear D. The CDR3 sequence is 12 residues long. V shed 2 bases and J shed 8 bases, with 8 bases lying between them. Germline values: CDR1 SGHDT, CDR2 YYEEEE. This chain's CDR3 is CASSFNRDTIYF. The CDR3 DNA is TGTGCCAGCAGCTTTAATCGTGACACCATATATTTT.

This clonotype was found many times. The chain combines TRBV25-1 with TRBJ2-4; tentatively, D is TRBD1 (5 bases). V shed 7 bases and J shed 0 bases, with 19 bases lying between them. CDR3 size: 17 residues. Germline V gives CDR1 MGHDK, CDR2 SYGVNS. CDR3 DNA sequence: TGTGCCAGCACCTCCAGACAGCCATCTTTAGCCAAAAACATTCAGTACTTC. Its translation: CASTSRQPSLAKNIQYF. Supplemented by reference TRBV25-1 and TRBJ2-4, the full variable domain reads EADIYQTPRYLVIGTGKKITLECSQTMGHDKMYWYQQDPGMELHLIHYSYGVNSTEKGDLSSESTVSRIRTEHFPLTLESARPSHTSQYLCASTSRQPSLAKNIQYFGAGTRLSVL.

This clonotype was counted at least ten times. V usage is TRBV29-1 and J usage is TRBJ2-1; TRBD2 is a possible D gene (5 bases). The CDR3 contains 14 residues. Germline V gene sequence: CDR1 SQVTM, CDR2 ANQGSEA. Trimming pared 6 bases from V and 6 bases from J, leaving 18 bases between. The CDR3 coding sequence is TGCAGCGTAGAACCCGGGAACCCTTTCAATGAGCAGTTCTTC. Residues: CSVEPGNPFNEQFF.

CDR3: CASSSRGASGRYEQFF. The CDR3 DNA is TGTGCCAGCAGCTCCCGCGGGGCTAGCGGGAGGTATGAGCAGTTCTTC. V usage is TRBV2 and J usage is TRBJ2-1; 11 bases align to TRBD2. The CDR3 spans 16 residues. V dropped 6 bases and J dropped 8; count of bases not matched to a gene: 12. CDR1 is SNHLY and CDR2 is FYNNEI in the germline V gene.

This clonotype was recorded many times. The V gene is TRBV2, the J gene TRBJ2-2; D gene uncertain. V lost 7 bases and J 6 bases, leaving 12 bases between the germline ends. CDR1 and CDR2 from the germline V gene are SNHLY and FYNNEI. The CDR3 totals 13 residues. The CDR3 loop is CASTSHKPGELFF. Written as DNA, the CDR3 is TGTGCCAGCACCTCTCATAAGCCCGGGGAGCTGTTTTTT.

Many counts were recorded for this clonotype. The rearrangement links TRBV2 to TRBJ2-3; no firm D call. Germline loops: CDR1 SNHLY, CDR2 FYNNEI. The CDR3 extends over 13 amino acids. Between the trimmed V and J ends, which lost 7 bases and 5 bases, there was a span of 13 bases. As DNA, the CDR3 is TGTGCCAGCACGAAGACCTGGGAAGATACGCAGTATTTT. This encodes CASTKTWEDTQYF.

This clonotype showed up many times. The chain links TRBV29-1 to TRBJ2-3; D ambiguous. V lost 5 bases to trimming and J lost 5 bases, with 8 bases between them. This CDR3 contains 11 residues. Per germline, CDR1 SQVTM and CDR2 ANQGSEA. CDR3 residues: CSVRGVDTQYF. CDR3 coding DNA: TGCAGCGTTAGAGGTGTAGATACGCAGTATTTT.

Ten or more counts support this clonotype. This sequence joins TRBV3-1 and TRBJ2-5; 7 positions agree with TRBD1. Trimming cost V 3 bases and J 5 bases; bases outside gene matches: 3. This CDR3 is 13 amino acids long. CDR1 LGHDT and CDR2 YNNKEL come from the germline V gene (reference sequence). The CDR3 bases are TGTGCCAGCAGCCATAGGGGGCGGGAGACCCAGTACTTC. This codes for CASSHRGRETQYF.

The sample holds many counts of this clonotype. The chain recombines TRBV4-3 with TRBJ2-7; D is ambiguous. V lost 0 bases, J lost 3 bases, and 6 bases lay in between. The CDR3 consists of 13 residues. From germline, CDR1 is LGHNA and CDR2 YSLEER. The CDR3 sequence is CASSQERYYEQYF. Written as DNA, the CDR3 is TGCGCCAGCAGCCAAGAACGGTACTACGAGCAGTACTTC.

This clonotype has at least ten counts. This chain links TRBV27 with TRBJ1-2; 7 bases map to TRBD1. Germline values: CDR1 MNHEY, CDR2 SMNVEV (reference sequence). J was trimmed by 14 bases and V by 1 base; bases with no gene match: 10. The CDR3 contains 13 residues. This CDR3 is CASSLFRDSPRTF. The CDR3 nucleotides are TGTGCCAGCAGTTTATTCCGGGACAGCCCTCGGACCTTC.